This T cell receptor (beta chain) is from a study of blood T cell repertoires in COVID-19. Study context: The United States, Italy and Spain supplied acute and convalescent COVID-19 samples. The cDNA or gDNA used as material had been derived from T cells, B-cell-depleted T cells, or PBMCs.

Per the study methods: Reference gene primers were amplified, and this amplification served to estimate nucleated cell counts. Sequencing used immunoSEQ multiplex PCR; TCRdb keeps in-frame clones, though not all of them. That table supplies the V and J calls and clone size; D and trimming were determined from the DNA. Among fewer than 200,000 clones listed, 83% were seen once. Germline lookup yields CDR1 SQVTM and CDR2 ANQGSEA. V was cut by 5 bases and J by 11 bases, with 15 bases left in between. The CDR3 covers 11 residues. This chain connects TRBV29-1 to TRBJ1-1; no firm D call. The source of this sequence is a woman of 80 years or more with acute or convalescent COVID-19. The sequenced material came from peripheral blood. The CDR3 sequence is CSVFDPPGAFF. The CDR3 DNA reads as TGCAGCGTTTTCGACCCCCCGGGGGCTTTCTTT.